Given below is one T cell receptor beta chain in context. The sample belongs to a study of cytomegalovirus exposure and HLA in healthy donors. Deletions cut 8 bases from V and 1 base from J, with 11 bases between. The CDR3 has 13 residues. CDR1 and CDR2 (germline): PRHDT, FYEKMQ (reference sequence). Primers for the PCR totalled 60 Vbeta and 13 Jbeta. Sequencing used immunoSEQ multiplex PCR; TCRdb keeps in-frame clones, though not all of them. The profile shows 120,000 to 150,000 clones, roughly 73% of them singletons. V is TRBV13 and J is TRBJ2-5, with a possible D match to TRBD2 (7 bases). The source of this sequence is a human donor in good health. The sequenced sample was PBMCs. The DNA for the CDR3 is TGTGCCAGCGGCGGGGGCCTCCAAGAGACCCAGTACTTC. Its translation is CASGGGLQETQYF. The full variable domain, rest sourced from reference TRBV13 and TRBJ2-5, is AAGVIQSPRHLIKEKRETATLKCYPIPRHDTVYWYQQGPGQDPQFLISFYEKMQSDKGSIPDRFSAQQFSDYHSELNMSSLELGDSALYFCASGGGLQETQYFGPGTRLLVL.